This T cell receptor (beta chain) derives from a study of T cell responses to AZD1222 COVID-19 vaccine. Notes on the study in general: Clonal diversity was possibly underestimated, and the donors were mostly white British, with more females. Spike-specific TCR breadth and depth both grew after two AZD1222 doses. Repertoire sampling occurred only after the peak T cell response.

As concerns this clone: Its target is not known.

This CDR3 spans 12 amino acids. Germline V gene lookup returns CDR1 SGHDT and CDR2 YYEEEE. V lost 6 bases to trimming and J lost 8 bases, with 14 bases between them. Assay: immunoSEQ multiplex PCR; the TCRdb copy retains only in-frame clones and omits some. Among 150,000 to 180,000 clones listed, about 92% were seen once. Material: peripheral blood, obtained on day 0 of AZD1222 vaccination. This chain uses TRBV5-6 with TRBJ1-2, with D unresolved. The receptor was derived from an adult in good health. CDR3 amino acids: CASTFSTDGYTF. The CDR3, as DNA: TGTGCCAGCACCTTCTCCACGGACGGCTACACCTTC.